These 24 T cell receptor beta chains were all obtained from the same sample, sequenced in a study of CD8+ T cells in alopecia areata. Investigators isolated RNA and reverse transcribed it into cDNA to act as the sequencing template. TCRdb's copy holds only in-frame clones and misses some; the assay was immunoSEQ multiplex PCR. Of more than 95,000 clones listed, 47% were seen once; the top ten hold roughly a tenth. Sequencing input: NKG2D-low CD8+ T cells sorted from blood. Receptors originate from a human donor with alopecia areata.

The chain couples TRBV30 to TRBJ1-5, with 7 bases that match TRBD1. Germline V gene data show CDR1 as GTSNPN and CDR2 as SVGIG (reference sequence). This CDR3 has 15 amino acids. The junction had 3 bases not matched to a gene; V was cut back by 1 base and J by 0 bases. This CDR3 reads CAWSGTGGSNQPQHF. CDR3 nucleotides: TGTGCCTGGAGTGGGACAGGCGGTAGCAATCAGCCCCAGCATTTT. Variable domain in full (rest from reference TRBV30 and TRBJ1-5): SQTIHQWPATLVQPVGSPLSLECTVEGTSNPNLYWYRQAAGRGLQLLFYSVGIGQISSEVPQNLSASRPQDRQFILSSKKLLLSDSGFYLCAWSGTGGSNQPQHFGDGTRLSIL.

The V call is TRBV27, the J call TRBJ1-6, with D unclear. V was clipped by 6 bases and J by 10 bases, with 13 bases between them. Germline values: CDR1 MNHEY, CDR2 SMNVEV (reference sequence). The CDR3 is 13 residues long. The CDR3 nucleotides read TGTGCCAGCAGCTCGCCTCCTTCGTCACCCCTCCACTTT. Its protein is CASSSPPSSPLHF.

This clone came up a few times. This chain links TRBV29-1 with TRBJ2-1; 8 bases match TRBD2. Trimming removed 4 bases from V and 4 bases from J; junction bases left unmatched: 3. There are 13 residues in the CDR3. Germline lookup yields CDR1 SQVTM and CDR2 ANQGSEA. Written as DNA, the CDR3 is TGCAGCGTTGGTAGCGGGGTATACAATGAGCAGTTCTTC. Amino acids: CSVGSGVYNEQFF.

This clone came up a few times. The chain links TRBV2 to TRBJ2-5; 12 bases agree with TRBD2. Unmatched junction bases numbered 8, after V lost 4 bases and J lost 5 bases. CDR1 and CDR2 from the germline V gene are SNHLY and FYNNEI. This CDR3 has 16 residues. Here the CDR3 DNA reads TGTGCCAGCAGTGTCCTAGCGGGAGGGCTAATGGAGACCCAGTACTTC. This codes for CASSVLAGGLMETQYF.

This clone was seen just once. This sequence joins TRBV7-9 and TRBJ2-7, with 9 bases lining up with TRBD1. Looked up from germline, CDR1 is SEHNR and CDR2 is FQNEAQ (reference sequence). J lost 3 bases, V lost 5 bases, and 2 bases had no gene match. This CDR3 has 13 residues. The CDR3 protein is CASSRGQGYEQYF. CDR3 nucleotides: TGTGCCAGCAGCCGGGGACAGGGCTACGAGCAGTACTTC.

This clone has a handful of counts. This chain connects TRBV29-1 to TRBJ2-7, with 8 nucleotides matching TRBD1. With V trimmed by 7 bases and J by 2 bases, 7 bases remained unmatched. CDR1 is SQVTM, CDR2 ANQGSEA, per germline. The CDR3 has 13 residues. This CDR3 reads CSAGTGLTYEQYF. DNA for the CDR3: TGCAGCGCGGGGACAGGACTAACCTACGAGCAGTACTTC.

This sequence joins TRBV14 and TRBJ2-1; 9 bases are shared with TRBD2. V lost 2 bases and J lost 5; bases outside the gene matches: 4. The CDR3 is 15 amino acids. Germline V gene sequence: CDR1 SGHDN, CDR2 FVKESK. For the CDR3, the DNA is TGTGCCAGCAGCCAACTAGCGGGATGGAACAATGAGCAGTTCTTC. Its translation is CASSQLAGWNNEQFF.

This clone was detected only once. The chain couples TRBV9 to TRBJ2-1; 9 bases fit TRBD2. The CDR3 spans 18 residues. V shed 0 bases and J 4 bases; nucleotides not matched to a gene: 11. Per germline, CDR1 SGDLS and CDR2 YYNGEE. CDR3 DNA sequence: TGTGCCAGCAGCGTAGACCCAGCCCCTAGCGGGGCTTACAATGAGCAGTTCTTC. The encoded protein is CASSVDPAPSGAYNEQFF.

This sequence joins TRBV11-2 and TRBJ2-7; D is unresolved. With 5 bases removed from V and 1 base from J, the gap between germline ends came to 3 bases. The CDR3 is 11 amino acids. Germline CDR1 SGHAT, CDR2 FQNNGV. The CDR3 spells CASSQSYEQYF. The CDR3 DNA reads TGTGCCAGCAGCCAGTCCTACGAGCAGTACTTC.

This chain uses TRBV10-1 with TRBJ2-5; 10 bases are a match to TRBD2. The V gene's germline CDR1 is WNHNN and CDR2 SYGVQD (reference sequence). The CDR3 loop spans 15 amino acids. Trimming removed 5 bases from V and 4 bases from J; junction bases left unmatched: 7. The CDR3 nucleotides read TGCGCCAGCAGTCCGAGCGGGAGGGCCCGAGAGACCCAGTACTTC. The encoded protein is CASSPSGRARETQYF.

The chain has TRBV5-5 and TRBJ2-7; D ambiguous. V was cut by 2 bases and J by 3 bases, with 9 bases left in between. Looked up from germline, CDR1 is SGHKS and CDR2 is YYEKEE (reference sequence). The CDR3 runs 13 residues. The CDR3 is CASSFELDYEQYF. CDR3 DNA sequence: TGTGCCAGCAGCTTTGAACTGGACTACGAGCAGTACTTC.

CDR3 in DNA: TGTGCCAGCAGCTCTACGACAGAGCACCACGAGCAGTACTTC. Translated: CASSSTTEHHEQYF. The rearrangement joins TRBV11-2 to TRBJ2-7; D is perhaps TRBD1 (5 bases). Germline loops: CDR1 SGHAT, CDR2 FQNNGV. This CDR3 comprises 14 residues. Trimming cost V 4 bases and J 5 bases, with 15 bases left between them.

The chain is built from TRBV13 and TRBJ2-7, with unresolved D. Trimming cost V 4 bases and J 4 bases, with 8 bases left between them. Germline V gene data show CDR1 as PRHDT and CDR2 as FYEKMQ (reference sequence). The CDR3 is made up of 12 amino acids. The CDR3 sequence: CASSSGLYEQYF. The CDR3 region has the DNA TGTGCCAGCAGCTCCGGTCTGTACGAGCAGTACTTC.

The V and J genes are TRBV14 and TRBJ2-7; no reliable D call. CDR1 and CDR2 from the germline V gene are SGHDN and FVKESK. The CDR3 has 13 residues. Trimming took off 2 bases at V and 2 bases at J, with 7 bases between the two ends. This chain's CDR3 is CASSQNPTYEQYF. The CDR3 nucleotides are TGTGCCAGCAGCCAAAACCCTACCTACGAGCAGTACTTC.

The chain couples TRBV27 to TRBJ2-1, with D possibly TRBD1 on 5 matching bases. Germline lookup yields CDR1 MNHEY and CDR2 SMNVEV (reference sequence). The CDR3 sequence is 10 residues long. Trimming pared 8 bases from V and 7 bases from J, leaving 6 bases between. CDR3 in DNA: TGTGCCAGCGGGGCTAATGAGCAGTTCTTC. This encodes CASGANEQFF.

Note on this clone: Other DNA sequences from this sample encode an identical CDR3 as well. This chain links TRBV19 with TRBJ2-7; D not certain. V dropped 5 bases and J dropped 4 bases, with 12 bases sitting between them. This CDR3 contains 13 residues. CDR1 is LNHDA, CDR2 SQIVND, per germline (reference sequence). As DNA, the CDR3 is TGTGCCAGTAGTCCCGGACGGAATTACGAGCAGTACTTC. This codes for CASSPGRNYEQYF.

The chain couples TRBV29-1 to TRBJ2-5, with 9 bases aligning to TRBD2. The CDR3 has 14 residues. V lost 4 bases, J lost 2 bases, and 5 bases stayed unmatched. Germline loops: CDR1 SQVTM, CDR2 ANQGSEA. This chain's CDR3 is CSVVSGGQQETQYF. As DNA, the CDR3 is TGCAGCGTTGTGAGCGGGGGGCAACAAGAGACCCAGTACTTC.

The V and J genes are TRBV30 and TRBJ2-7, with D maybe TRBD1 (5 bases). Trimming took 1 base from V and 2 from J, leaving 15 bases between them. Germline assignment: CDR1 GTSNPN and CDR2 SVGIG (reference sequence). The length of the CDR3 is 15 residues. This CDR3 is CAWSAPDRNTYEQYF. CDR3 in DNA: TGTGCCTGGAGTGCCCCTGACAGAAACACCTACGAGCAGTACTTC.

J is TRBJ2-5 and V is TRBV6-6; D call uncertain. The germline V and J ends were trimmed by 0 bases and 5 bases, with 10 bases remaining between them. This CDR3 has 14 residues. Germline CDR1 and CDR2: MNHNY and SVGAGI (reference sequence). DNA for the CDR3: TGTGCCAGCAGTTACTCGGACGGACGGGAGACCCAGTACTTC. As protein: CASSYSDGRETQYF.

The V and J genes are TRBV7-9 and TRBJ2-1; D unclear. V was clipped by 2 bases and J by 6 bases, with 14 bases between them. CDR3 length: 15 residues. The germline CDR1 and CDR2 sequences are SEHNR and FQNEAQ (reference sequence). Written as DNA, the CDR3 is TGTGCCAGCAGCTTATATCGGCTCCTAACCAATGAGCAGTTCTTC. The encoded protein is CASSLYRLLTNEQFF.

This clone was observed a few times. CDR3 sequence: CAWTQREDGYTF. DNA for the CDR3: TGTGCCTGGACTCAGCGGGAGGATGGCTACACCTTC. The gene calls are TRBV30 and TRBJ1-2; D remains ambiguous. Between the trimmed V and J ends, which lost 4 bases and 6 bases, there was a span of 12 bases. The CDR3 runs 12 residues. Germline-derived CDR1 and CDR2 are GTSNPN and SVGIG (reference sequence).

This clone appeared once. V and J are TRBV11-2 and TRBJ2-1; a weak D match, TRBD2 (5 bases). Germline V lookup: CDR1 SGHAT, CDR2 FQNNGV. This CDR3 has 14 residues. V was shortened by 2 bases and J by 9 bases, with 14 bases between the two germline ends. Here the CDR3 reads CASSLNRGVSEQFF. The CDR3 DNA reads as TGTGCCAGCAGCTTAAATCGGGGTGTGAGTGAGCAGTTCTTC.

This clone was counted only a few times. CDR3 DNA sequence: TGCGCCAGCAGCCAAGATCACACATCTAGCACAGATACGCAGTATTTT. Its protein is CASSQDHTSSTDTQYF. V usage is TRBV4-1 and J usage is TRBJ2-3, with D unresolved. The V gene's germline CDR1 is MGHRA and CDR2 YSYEKL. V lost 0 bases and J 0 bases, leaving 10 bases between the germline ends. CDR3 length equals 16 residues.

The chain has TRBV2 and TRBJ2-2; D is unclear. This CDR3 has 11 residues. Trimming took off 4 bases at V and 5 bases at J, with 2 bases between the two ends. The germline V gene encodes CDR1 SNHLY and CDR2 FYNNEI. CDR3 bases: TGTGCCAGCAGTGTAACCGGGGAGCTGTTTTTT. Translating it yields CASSVTGELFF.